The next 12 T cell receptor beta chains were all read from a single sample in a study of shared T cell receptors in the human thymus. Repertoires were generated with immunoSEQ multiplex PCR, while TCRdb's copy carries only in-frame clones and drops some. The sample shows hundreds of thousands of clones, over 75% of them seen only once. Another study also made use of these data, one on human thymus T cells.

Sequencing was carried out using thymocytes. The receptors were gathered from a boy less than two years old with a congenital heart defect.

This chain uses TRBV7-9 with TRBJ2-2, with TRBD1 identical over 8 bases. The CDR3 extends over 14 amino acids. CDR1 is SEHNR, CDR2 FQNEAQ, per germline (reference sequence). Unmatched junction bases numbered 6, after V lost 5 bases and J lost 7 bases. This CDR3 is CASSPTGGIGELFF. The CDR3 bases are TGTGCCAGCAGCCCTACAGGGGGTATCGGGGAGCTGTTTTTT.

The chain recombines TRBV6-5 with TRBJ1-4, with 8 bases fitting TRBD1. This CDR3 has 16 amino acids. J was trimmed by 4 bases and V by 2 bases; bases with no gene match: 6. Germline V gene lookup returns CDR1 MNHEY and CDR2 SVGAGI. The DNA for the CDR3 is TGTGCCAGCAGTTACCGACGGGACAGGCGTAATGAAAAACTGTTTTTT. Residues: CASSYRRDRRNEKLFF.

V usage is TRBV15 and J usage is TRBJ2-1, with 10 bases aligning to TRBD2. This CDR3 has 17 amino acids. With V trimmed by 0 bases and J by 4 bases, 6 bases remained unmatched. The germline V gene encodes CDR1 LNHNV and CDR2 YYDKDF (reference sequence). The CDR3 bases are TGTGCCACCAGCAGAGATTTGACTAGCGGGCCATACAATGAGCAGTTCTTC. Protein sequence: CATSRDLTSGPYNEQFF.

The rearrangement links TRBV7-9 to TRBJ1-1, with D possibly matching TRBD1 (6 bases). Germline V gene sequence: CDR1 SEHNR, CDR2 FQNEAQ (reference sequence). This CDR3 has 13 amino acids. Between the trimmed V and J ends, which lost 1 base and 4 bases, there was a span of 7 bases. The chain's CDR3 is CASSLEGGTEAFF. The CDR3 region has the DNA TGTGCCAGCAGCTTAGAAGGGGGCACTGAAGCTTTCTTT.

The gene calls are TRBV14 and TRBJ1-2; weak D call: TRBD1 (6 bases). Trimming left V 0 bases short and J 4 bases short, with 18 bases between. This CDR3 comprises 17 residues. Germline CDR1 and CDR2: SGHDN and FVKESK. The CDR3 reads CASSQDPWGPEAYGYTF. CDR3 DNA sequence: TGTGCCAGCAGCCAAGACCCCTGGGGGCCAGAGGCCTATGGCTACACCTTC.

The J gene is TRBJ1-1, the V gene TRBV21-1; TRBD1 is taken as the D call from the table, unchecked against the DNA. TRBV21-1 is shown as a pseudogene. CDR3 size: 14 residues. The CDR3 sequence: CASSKSAGNTEAFF. CDR3 DNA: TGTGCCAGCAGCAAATCGGCAGGGAACACTGAAGCTTTCTTT.

This clone showed up just once. The CDR3 nucleotides are TGTGCCAGCAGCTTAAGTGGAGGCCGGCTCAATGAGCAGTTCTTC. Residues: CASSLSGGRLNEQFF. This rearrangement joins TRBV7-9 to TRBJ2-1; a possible D gene is TRBD2 (5 bases). Germline CDR1 is SEHNR and CDR2 is FQNEAQ (reference sequence). V gave up 2 bases and J gave up 6 bases, with 14 bases separating them. The CDR3 runs to 15 residues.

V and J are TRBV7-9 and TRBJ1-1; 8 nucleotides match TRBD1. V lost 0 bases to trimming and J lost 1 base; unmatched junction nucleotides: 10. The CDR3 loop spans 18 amino acids. The germline gives CDR1 SEHNR, CDR2 FQNEAQ (reference sequence). This CDR3 is CASSLARTGPHGNTEAFF. Written as DNA, the CDR3 is TGTGCCAGCAGCTTAGCTAGGACAGGGCCCCATGGGAACACTGAAGCTTTCTTT. The full variable domain, rest sourced from reference TRBV7-9 and TRBJ1-1, is DTGVSQNPRHKITKRGQNVTFRCDPISEHNRLYWYRQTLGQGPEFLTYFQNEAQLEKSRLLSDRFSAERPKGSFSTLEIQRTEQGDSAMYLCASSLARTGPHGNTEAFFGQGTRLTVV.

This clone was seen only once. The genes are TRBV7-9 and TRBJ2-7, with a possible D match to TRBD1 (6 bases). This CDR3 has 19 amino acids. Per germline, CDR1 SEHNR and CDR2 FQNEAQ (reference sequence). Between the trimmed V and J ends, which lost 1 base and 1 base, there was a span of 23 bases. The CDR3 nucleotides are TGTGCCAGCAGCTTAGTTAGCCGTCTCAGGGGCCCCAGATCCTACGAGCAGTACTTC. It codes for CASSLVSRLRGPRSYEQYF.

This chain uses TRBV5-4 with TRBJ1-2, with 8 positions matching TRBD1. The CDR3 spans 17 residues. Germline V lookup: CDR1 SGHNT, CDR2 YYREEE (reference sequence). The junction had 16 bases not matched to a gene; V was cut back by 5 bases and J by 4 bases. The CDR3 DNA sequence: TGTGCCAGCAGTCCTAGGGCCCCAGGGGGCCCCATCTATGGCTACACCTTC. Protein: CASSPRAPGGPIYGYTF.

The V call is TRBV10-2, the J call TRBJ1-5, with 7 bases that match TRBD1. Germline CDR1 and CDR2: WSHSY and SAAADI. V lost 6 bases, J lost 5 bases, and 4 bases stayed unmatched. The CDR3 length is 13 residues. The CDR3 nucleotides read TGCGCCAGCAGCCACAGGGGAGATCAGCCCCAGCATTTT. It yields the protein CASSHRGDQPQHF.

This clone is a singleton in its sample. The CDR3 here is CASSPPYSGRYNEQFF. CDR3 nucleotide sequence: TGTGCCAGCAGCCCGCCTTATAGCGGGAGGTACAATGAGCAGTTCTTC. The J gene is TRBJ2-1, the V gene TRBV5-4, with TRBD2 matching over 10 bases. This CDR3 is 16 amino acids long. J lost 4 bases, V lost 4 bases, and 8 bases had no gene match. In germline, CDR1 is SGHNT, CDR2 YYREEE (reference sequence).